The 32 T cell receptor beta chains in this list originate from one sample, sequenced in a study of blood T cell repertoires in COVID-19. TCRdb's table, derived via immunoSEQ multiplex PCR, lists solely in-frame clones and lacks some. This table has about 25,000 clones, 75% to 90% appearing once. Sequencing was performed on peripheral blood. The receptors here all came from a woman of 80 years or more with acute or convalescent COVID-19.

The chain recombines TRBV13 with TRBJ2-1; tentatively, D is TRBD2 (6 bases). The ends were cut back, 8 bases at V and 3 bases at J, with 8 bases in the middle. The CDR3 totals 12 residues. Germline V gene lookup returns CDR1 PRHDT and CDR2 FYEKMQ (reference sequence). This CDR3 reads CASGRLYNEQFF. The CDR3 bases are TGTGCCAGCGGGAGGCTCTACAATGAGCAGTTCTTC.

V usage is TRBV5-8 and J usage is TRBJ1-4, with 8 bases identical to TRBD1. The ends lost 3 bases at V and 8 bases at J; junction bases unmatched: 12. The CDR3 loop spans 16 amino acids. CDR1 is SGHTS and CDR2 is YDEGEE in the germline V gene. The CDR3 DNA sequence: TGTGCCAGCAGCTCTGCTCCAGGACAGGGACGAGAAAAACTGTTTTTT. Its protein is CASSSAPGQGREKLFF. The full variable domain, its missing parts supplied by reference TRBV5-8 and TRBJ1-4, is EAGVTQSPTHLIKTRGQQATLRCSPISGHTSVYWYQQALGLGLQFLLWYDEGEERNRGNFPPRFSGRQFPNYSSELNVNALELEDSALYLCASSSAPGQGREKLFFGSGTQLSVL.

The rearrangement links TRBV27 to TRBJ2-5; 7 bases agree with TRBD1. Germline CDR1 is MNHEY and CDR2 is SMNVEV (reference sequence). The CDR3 is made up of 15 amino acids. With V trimmed by 5 bases and J by 3 bases, 9 bases remained unmatched. Here the CDR3 reads CASSVRGQTKETQYF. The CDR3 DNA is TGTGCCAGCAGTGTCAGGGGACAGACGAAAGAGACCCAGTACTTC.

The chain has TRBV9 and TRBJ2-1; 11 bases are a match to TRBD2. CDR1 and CDR2 from the germline V gene are SGDLS and YYNGEE. CDR3 length equals 15 residues. V dropped 0 bases and J dropped 8; count of bases not matched to a gene: 4. The CDR3 nucleotides are TGTGCCAGCAGCGTAGCGACTAGCGGGGACGATGAGCAGTTCTTC. This translates into CASSVATSGDDEQFF.

CDR3 nucleotides: TGTGCCAGCAGCAGCAAATCGGATACAGGGGCCGCTGAAGCTTTCTTT. Protein: CASSSKSDTGAAEAFF. This chain joins TRBV9 and TRBJ1-1, with TRBD1 identical over 7 bases. Unmatched junction bases numbered 15, after V lost 4 bases and J lost 6 bases. CDR3 length equals 16 residues. Germline CDR1 and CDR2: SGDLS and YYNGEE.

This chain links TRBV7-9 with TRBJ1-2; perhaps TRBD1 as D (5 bases). CDR1 is SEHNR and CDR2 is FQNEAQ in the germline V gene (reference sequence). This CDR3 comprises 15 residues. V shed 3 bases and J shed 6 bases, with 17 bases lying between them. In DNA form, the CDR3 reads TGTGCCAGCAGCTTCGGGGGGAATGGGGCAGATGGCTACACCTTC. It yields the protein CASSFGGNGADGYTF. Full variable domain (missing parts from reference TRBV7-9 and TRBJ1-2): DTGVSQNPRHKITKRGQNVTFRCDPISEHNRLYWYRQTLGQGPEFLTYFQNEAQLEKSRLLSDRFSAERPKGSFSTLEIQRTEQGDSAMYLCASSFGGNGADGYTFGSGTRLTVV.

This chain's CDR3 is CASSVDGTRLAETQYF. DNA for the CDR3: TGTGCCAGCAGCGTAGACGGGACTAGATTAGCAGAGACCCAGTACTTC. V gene TRBV9 combines with J gene TRBJ2-5; TRBD2 aligns across 8 bases. V trimming: 0 bases; J trimming: 4 bases; junction bases outside the gene matches: 8. CDR3 length: 16 residues. The germline V gene encodes CDR1 SGDLS and CDR2 YYNGEE.

This clone showed up just once. The gene calls are TRBV6-1 and TRBJ1-3; TRBD1 matches 9 bases. Germline values: CDR1 MNHNS, CDR2 SASEGT. This CDR3 has 17 residues. V lost 1 base and J lost 4; bases outside the gene matches: 8. The CDR3 sequence is CASSEVMGQGPGNTIYF. The CDR3 DNA is TGTGCCAGCAGTGAAGTGATGGGACAGGGTCCCGGAAACACCATATATTTT.

The chain is built from TRBV2 and TRBJ2-4; no firm D call. The CDR3 covers 12 residues. Germline lookup yields CDR1 SNHLY and CDR2 FYNNEI. V lost 7 bases and J 5 bases, leaving 9 bases between the germline ends. The DNA for the CDR3 is TGTGCCAGCACCTCCAGGCAAAACATTCAGTACTTC. Translation gives CASTSRQNIQYF.

This clone came up once. This chain joins TRBV19 and TRBJ2-7; 9 nucleotides match TRBD1. Germline V gene sequence: CDR1 LNHDA, CDR2 SQIVND (reference sequence). CDR3 length equals 15 residues. Germline trimming cut 4 bases from V and 2 bases from J; bases unmatched to any gene: 6. CDR3 DNA: TGTGCCAGTAGTACCTCCGGGACAGGGCCCTACGAGCAGTACTTC. It codes for CASSTSGTGPYEQYF.

The chain employs TRBV6-6 and TRBJ2-6; the D gene is possibly TRBD1 (6 bases). Germline V gene data show CDR1 as MNHNY and CDR2 as SVGAGI (reference sequence). The CDR3 length is 14 residues. V was shortened by 7 bases and J by 1 base, with 8 bases between the two germline ends. In DNA, the CDR3 is TGTGCCAGCACCCAGGGGTCTGGGGCCAACGTCCTGACTTTC. This sequence encodes CASTQGSGANVLTF.

This chain joins TRBV25-1 and TRBJ1-2; the D is unclear. The CDR3 covers 13 residues. Germline V lookup: CDR1 MGHDK, CDR2 SYGVNS. Trimming cost V 3 bases and J 8 bases, with 13 bases left between them. The CDR3, as DNA: TGTGCCAGCAGTGACCGGACTGCATACGGCTACACCTTC. The encoded protein is CASSDRTAYGYTF.

The chain couples TRBV3-1 (or the pseudogene TRBV3-2) to TRBJ2-5; TRBD1 aligns across 7 bases. The germline V gene has CDR1 LGHDT and CDR2 YNNKEL (reference sequence). V dropped 4 bases and J dropped 2; count of bases not matched to a gene: 7. There are 15 residues in the CDR3. The CDR3 coding sequence is TGTGCCAGCAGCCCAACTCGGACAGGTCAAGAGACCCAGTACTTC. This gives the protein CASSPTRTGQETQYF.

The rearrangement uses TRBV5-1 and TRBJ2-5; 7 nucleotides align to TRBD2. CDR3 size: 17 residues. The germline V gene encodes CDR1 SGHRS and CDR2 YFSETQ. V shed 0 bases, J shed 4 bases, and the junction held 12 bases outside the gene matches. The CDR3 DNA sequence: TGCGCCAGCAGCTTGGGGTCGGCGGGAGACCCCCCAGAGACCCAGTACTTC. Encoded protein: CASSLGSAGDPPETQYF.

The genes are TRBV15 and TRBJ2-7; weak D call: TRBD1 (6 bases). The CDR3 extends over 18 amino acids. V lost 1 base, J lost 3 bases, and 22 bases lay in between. CDR1 is LNHNV, CDR2 YYDKDF, per germline (reference sequence). In DNA form, the CDR3 reads TGTGCCACCAGCAGAGTCAGGTTGCGGATAACAGGGAGCTACGAGCAGTACTTC. Translation gives CATSRVRLRITGSYEQYF.

J is TRBJ2-6 and V is TRBV5-1; D call uncertain. Germline assignment: CDR1 SGHRS and CDR2 YFSETQ. This CDR3 contains 14 residues. V lost 0 bases, J lost 1 base, and 2 bases lay in between. The CDR3 DNA reads as TGCGCCAGCAGCTTGGCGTCTGGGGCCAACGTCCTGACTTTC. Protein sequence: CASSLASGANVLTF. The whole variable domain, filled in from reference TRBV5-1 and TRBJ2-6, reads KAGVTQTPRYLIKTRGQQVTLSCSPISGHRSVSWYQQTPGQGLQFLFEYFSETQRNKGNFPGRFSGRQFSNSRSEMNVSTLELGDSALYLCASSLASGANVLTFGAGSRLTVL.

The chain couples TRBV5-1 to TRBJ2-7; 11 bases are a match to TRBD2. Germline assignment: CDR1 SGHRS and CDR2 YFSETQ. V trimming: 4 bases; J trimming: 2 bases; junction bases outside the gene matches: 11. The CDR3 has 17 amino acids. The CDR3 DNA is TGCGCCAGCAGCCCGCAGCCAACTAGCGGGGGAACCTACGAGCAGTACTTC. Translating gives CASSPQPTSGGTYEQYF.

This chain joins TRBV6-5 and TRBJ2-5, with 7 bases lining up with TRBD1. The J segment lost 7 bases and the V segment lost 6 bases, leaving 14 bases of the junction unmatched. Germline V gives CDR1 MNHEY, CDR2 SVGAGI. The CDR3 covers 15 residues. CDR3 bases: TGTGCCAGCAGCCAAATAGGGACAGACGGAGGGACCCAGTACTTC. Protein: CASSQIGTDGGTQYF.

The chain recombines TRBV5-1 with TRBJ2-5, with 7 nucleotides matching TRBD1. In germline, CDR1 is SGHRS, CDR2 YFSETQ. The CDR3 has 15 residues. V shed 4 bases and J 4 bases; nucleotides not matched to a gene: 10. The CDR3, as DNA: TGCGCCAGCAGCCCGGTGTTGACAGGGCGAGAGACCCAGTACTTC. Amino acid sequence: CASSPVLTGRETQYF. Looking up the rest from reference TRBV5-1 and TRBJ2-5 gives the full variable domain: KAGVTQTPRYLIKTRGQQVTLSCSPISGHRSVSWYQQTPGQGLQFLFEYFSETQRNKGNFPGRFSGRQFSNSRSEMNVSTLELGDSALYLCASSPVLTGRETQYFGPGTRLLVL.

J is TRBJ2-3 and V is TRBV6-5; 7 positions agree with TRBD2. The CDR3 is made up of 15 amino acids. Germline V gene lookup returns CDR1 MNHEY and CDR2 SVGAGI. Losses at the gene ends were 4 bases for V and 5 bases for J; bases not matched to a gene: 9. Written as DNA, the CDR3 is TGTGCCAGCAGTTTGTGGGAGGGCCAGGGAGATACGCAGTATTTT. Protein: CASSLWEGQGDTQYF.

This chain links TRBV2 with TRBJ1-2, with 9 bases identical to TRBD1. The CDR3 covers 13 residues. Germline V gene lookup returns CDR1 SNHLY and CDR2 FYNNEI. V gave up 6 bases and J gave up 8 bases; unmatched junction bases: 7. CDR3 DNA: TGTGCCAGCAGCCAAGGACAGGGGAGAGGCTACACCTTC. It yields the protein CASSQGQGRGYTF.

This chain joins TRBV3-1 (or the pseudogene TRBV3-2) and TRBJ2-7; no firm D call. V lost 0 bases, J lost 3 bases, and 3 bases lay in between. CDR1 is LGHDT and CDR2 is YNNKEL in the germline V gene (reference sequence). This CDR3 spans 12 amino acids. The CDR3 DNA reads TGTGCCAGCAGCCAAGATAGCTACGAGCAGTACTTC. Its protein is CASSQDSYEQYF.

The V call is TRBV7-8, the J call TRBJ2-1; 12 bases match TRBD2. The junction had 3 bases not matched to a gene; V was cut back by 3 bases and J by 9 bases. This CDR3 has 14 amino acids. Germline CDR1 SGHVS, CDR2 FQNEAQ. The CDR3 DNA is TGTGCCAGCAGCTTGGCTAGCGGGAGGGGTGAGCAGTTCTTC. The encoded protein is CASSLASGRGEQFF.

This chain joins TRBV25-1 and TRBJ2-1, with 9 bases fitting TRBD2. With V trimmed by 3 bases and J by 5 bases, 5 bases remained unmatched. This CDR3 contains 15 residues. Germline loops: CDR1 MGHDK, CDR2 SYGVNS. CDR3 nucleotide sequence: TGTGCCAGCAGTGATGCGGGAGGGCCAGACAATGAGCAGTTCTTC. Protein: CASSDAGGPDNEQFF.

The V gene is TRBV11-2, the J gene TRBJ2-3; D is perhaps TRBD1 (7 bases). Germline CDR1 reads SGHAT; CDR2 reads FQNNGV. Trimming took 1 base from V and 5 from J, leaving 13 bases between them. The CDR3 loop spans 15 amino acids. CDR3 amino acids: CASSLVGQGGDTQYF. The CDR3 DNA reads TGTGCCAGCAGCTTAGTAGGGCAGGGGGGAGATACGCAGTATTTT.

The chain couples TRBV6-2 or TRBV6-3 to TRBJ1-5, with D possibly being TRBD1 (5 bases). Trimming left V 6 bases short and J 5 bases short, with 14 bases between. Per the germline V gene, CDR1 is MNHEY and CDR2 is SVGEGT. The CDR3 contains 14 residues. As DNA, the CDR3 is TGTGCCAGCAGCCGGGGCGGCCCGGATCAGCCCCAGCATTTT. Amino acids: CASSRGGPDQPQHF.

V is TRBV11-2 and J is TRBJ2-1, with 13 nucleotides matching TRBD2. The trim removed 2 bases at V and 5 bases at J, leaving 3 bases unmatched. The CDR3 length is 16 residues. Germline V lookup: CDR1 SGHAT, CDR2 FQNNGV. The CDR3 region has the DNA TGTGCCAGCAGCTTATTGGGACTAGCGGGAAACAATGAGCAGTTCTTC. Amino acid sequence: CASSLLGLAGNNEQFF. The whole variable domain, filled in from reference TRBV11-2 and TRBJ2-1, reads EAGVAQSPRYKIIEKRQSVAFWCNPISGHATLYWYQQILGQGPKLLIQFQNNGVVDDSQLPKDRFSAERLKGVDSTLKIQPAKLEDSAVYLCASSLLGLAGNNEQFFGPGTRLTVL.

This chain links TRBV29-1 with TRBJ2-5; D might be TRBD1 (5 bases). The V end was cut by 5 bases, the J end by 5 bases, with 12 bases between. The CDR3 length is 12 residues. Looked up from germline, CDR1 is SQVTM and CDR2 is ANQGSEA. The CDR3 nucleotides read TGCAGCGTTCGCCAGGCAGGGGAGACCCAGTACTTC. Translation gives CSVRQAGETQYF.

J is TRBJ1-5 and V is TRBV12-3 or TRBV12-4; 8 bases line up with TRBD1. CDR3 length: 13 amino acids. With V trimmed by 5 bases and J by 5 bases, 2 bases remained unmatched. CDR3 in amino acids: CASSPGQDQPQHF. The CDR3 DNA reads TGTGCCAGCAGTCCGGGACAGGATCAGCCCCAGCATTTT.

This clone showed up just once. The gene calls are TRBV3-1 (or the pseudogene TRBV3-2) and TRBJ1-2; possible D gene TRBD1, 5 bases. Trimming cost V 3 bases and J 8 bases, with 13 bases left between them. The germline V gene has CDR1 LGHDT and CDR2 YNNKEL (reference sequence). The CDR3 totals 13 residues. CDR3 amino acids: CASSQGGELGYTF. Here the CDR3 DNA reads TGTGCCAGCAGCCAGGGGGGAGAGTTAGGCTACACCTTC.

This clone occurred a few times. The CDR3 bases are TGCGCCAGCAGCCAAGATCTAACGAAGCCCCAGCATTTT. Amino acid sequence: CASSQDLTKPQHF. J is TRBJ1-5 and V is TRBV4-1; the D is unclear. The CDR3 has 13 residues. V shed 0 bases and J shed 8 bases, with 8 bases lying between them. In germline, CDR1 is MGHRA, CDR2 YSYEKL.

The chain uses TRBV6-5 and TRBJ1-1; TRBD1 aligns across 10 bases. The germline CDR1 and CDR2 sequences are MNHEY and SVGAGI. V dropped 6 bases and J dropped 3; count of bases not matched to a gene: 7. The CDR3 sequence is 15 residues long. The CDR3 DNA follows: TGTGCCAGCAGGGCGACAGGGGGCGTGGACACTGAAGCTTTCTTT. Translation gives CASRATGGVDTEAFF.